The source of this TCR beta chain is a study of blood T cells in healthy people across ages. A second PCR of about 6 to 11 cycles used a sample-barcoded 5' primer and a J-beta primer mix. Using its own MiXCR run on the 5' RACE reads, TCRdb lists one record per CDR3 protein. Of 750,000 to 1,000,000 distinct CDR3 sequences listed, 25% to 30% were seen once; the top ten hold 10%. This clonotype was seen at least ten times. This CDR3 has 17 amino acids. Trimming removed 1 base from V and 2 bases from J; junction bases left unmatched: 10. Germline CDR1 reads MGHDK; CDR2 reads SYGVNS. These same records also appear under a second study, on T cells of mothers and their children. That paper adds: A few healthy Caucasian mothers served as donors, and their six children did as well. Thymic selection, a shaping force on TCR recombination output, acts similarly in related and unrelated pairs.

Material: blood. This clonotype was sampled from a woman in her forties in good health. The chain recombines TRBV25-1 with TRBJ2-5, with 7 positions matching TRBD1. Here the CDR3 DNA reads TGTGCCAGCAGTGAATTTACCGGGACAGTATCTCAAGAGACCCAGTACTTC. It specifies CASSEFTGTVSQETQYF.